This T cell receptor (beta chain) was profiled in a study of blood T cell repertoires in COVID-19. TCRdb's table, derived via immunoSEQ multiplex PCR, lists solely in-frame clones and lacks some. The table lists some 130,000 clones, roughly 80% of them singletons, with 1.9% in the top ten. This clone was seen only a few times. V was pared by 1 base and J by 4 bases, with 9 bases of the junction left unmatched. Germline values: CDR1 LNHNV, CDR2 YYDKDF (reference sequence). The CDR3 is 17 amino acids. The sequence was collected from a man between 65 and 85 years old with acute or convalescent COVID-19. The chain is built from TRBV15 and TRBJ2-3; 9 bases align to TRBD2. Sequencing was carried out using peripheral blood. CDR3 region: CATSRADKGGGADTQYF. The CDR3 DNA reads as TGTGCCACCAGCAGAGCCGACAAGGGCGGGGGGGCAGATACGCAGTATTTT.